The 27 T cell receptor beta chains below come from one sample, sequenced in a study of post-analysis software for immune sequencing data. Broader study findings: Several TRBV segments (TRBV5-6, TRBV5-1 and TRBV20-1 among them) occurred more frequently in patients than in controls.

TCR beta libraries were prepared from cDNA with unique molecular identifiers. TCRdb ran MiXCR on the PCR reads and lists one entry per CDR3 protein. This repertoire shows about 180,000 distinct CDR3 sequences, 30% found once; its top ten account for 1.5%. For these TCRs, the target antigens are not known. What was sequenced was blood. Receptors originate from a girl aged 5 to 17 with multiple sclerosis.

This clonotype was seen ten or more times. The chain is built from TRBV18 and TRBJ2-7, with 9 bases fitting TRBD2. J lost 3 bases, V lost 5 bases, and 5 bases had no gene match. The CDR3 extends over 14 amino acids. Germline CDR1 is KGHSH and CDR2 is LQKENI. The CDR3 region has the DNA TGTGCCAGCTCAACCGGGACTAGCAGCTACGAGCAGTACTTC. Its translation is CASSTGTSSYEQYF.

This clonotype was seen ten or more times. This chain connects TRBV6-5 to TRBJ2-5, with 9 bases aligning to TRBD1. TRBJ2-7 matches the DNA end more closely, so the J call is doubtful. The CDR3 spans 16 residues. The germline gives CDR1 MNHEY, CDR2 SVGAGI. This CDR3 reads CASSYSLSGQGDEQYF. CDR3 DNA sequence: TGTGCCAGCAGTTACTCGTTGTCGGGACAGGGTGACGAGCAGTACTTC.

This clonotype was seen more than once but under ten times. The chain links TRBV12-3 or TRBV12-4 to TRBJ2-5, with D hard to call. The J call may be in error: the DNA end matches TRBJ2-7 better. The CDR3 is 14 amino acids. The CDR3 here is CASSLGLPGGEQYF. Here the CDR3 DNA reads TGTGCCAGCAGTTTAGGACTTCCGGGTGGCGAGCAGTACTTC.

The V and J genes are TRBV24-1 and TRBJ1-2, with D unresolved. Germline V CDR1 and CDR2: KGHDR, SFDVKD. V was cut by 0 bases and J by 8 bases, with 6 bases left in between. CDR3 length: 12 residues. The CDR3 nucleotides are TGTGCCACCAGTGATTTGAGCGGGGGCTACACCTTC. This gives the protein CATSDLSGGYTF.

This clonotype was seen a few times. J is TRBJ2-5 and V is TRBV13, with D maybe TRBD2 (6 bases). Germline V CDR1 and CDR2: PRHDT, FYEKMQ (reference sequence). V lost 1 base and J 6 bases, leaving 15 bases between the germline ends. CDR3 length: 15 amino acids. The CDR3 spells CASSLVVDGRKTQYF. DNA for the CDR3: TGTGCCAGCAGCTTAGTAGTAGATGGGAGGAAGACCCAGTACTTC.

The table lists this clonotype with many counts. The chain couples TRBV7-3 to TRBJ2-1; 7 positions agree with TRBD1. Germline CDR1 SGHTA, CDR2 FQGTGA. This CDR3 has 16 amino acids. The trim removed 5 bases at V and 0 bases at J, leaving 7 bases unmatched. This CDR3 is CASSPDRDSSYNEQFF. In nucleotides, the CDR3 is TGTGCCAGCAGCCCAGACAGGGACAGCTCCTACAATGAGCAGTTCTTC.

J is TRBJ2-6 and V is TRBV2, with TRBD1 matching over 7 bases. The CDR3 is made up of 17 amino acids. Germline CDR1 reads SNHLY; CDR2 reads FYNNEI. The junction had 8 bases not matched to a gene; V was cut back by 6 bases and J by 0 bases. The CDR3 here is CASSPDRIFSGANVLTF. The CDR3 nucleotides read TGTGCCAGCAGCCCGGACAGGATCTTCTCTGGGGCCAACGTCCTGACTTTC.

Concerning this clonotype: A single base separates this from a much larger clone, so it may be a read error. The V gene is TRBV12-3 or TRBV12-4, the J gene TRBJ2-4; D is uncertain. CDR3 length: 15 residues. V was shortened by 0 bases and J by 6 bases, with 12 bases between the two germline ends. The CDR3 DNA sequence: TGTGCCAGCAGTTTAGCTCCCCCGGCCTTAAACATTCAGTACTTC. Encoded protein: CASSLAPPALNIQYF.

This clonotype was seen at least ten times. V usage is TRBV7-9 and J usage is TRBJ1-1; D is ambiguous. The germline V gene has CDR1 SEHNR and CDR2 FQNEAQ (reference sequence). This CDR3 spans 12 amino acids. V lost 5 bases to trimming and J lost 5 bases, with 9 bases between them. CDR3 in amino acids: CASSPMRTEAFF. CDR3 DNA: TGTGCCAGCAGCCCCATGAGGACTGAAGCTTTCTTT.

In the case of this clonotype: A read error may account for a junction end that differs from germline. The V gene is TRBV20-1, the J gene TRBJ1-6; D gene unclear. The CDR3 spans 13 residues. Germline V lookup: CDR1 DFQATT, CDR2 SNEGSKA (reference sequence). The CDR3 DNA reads TGCAGTGCTAGATCGTACTTCAATTCACCCCCCCACTTT. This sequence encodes CSARSYFNSPPHF.

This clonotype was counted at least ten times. Written as DNA, the CDR3 is TGCGCCAGCAGCCTCGGGGACAGGGGTGCCTACGAGCAGTACTTC. Residues: CASSLGDRGAYEQYF. V is TRBV5-1 and J is TRBJ2-7, with 10 positions matching TRBD1. Germline CDR1 and CDR2: SGHRS and YFSETQ. The length of the CDR3 is 15 residues. Trimming removed 4 bases from V and 2 bases from J; junction bases left unmatched: 6. Using reference TRBV5-1 and TRBJ2-7 for the parts outside the CDR3, the full variable domain is KAGVTQTPRYLIKTRGQQVTLSCSPISGHRSVSWYQQTPGQGLQFLFEYFSETQRNKGNFPGRFSGRQFSNSRSEMNVSTLELGDSALYLCASSLGDRGAYEQYFGPGTRLTVT.

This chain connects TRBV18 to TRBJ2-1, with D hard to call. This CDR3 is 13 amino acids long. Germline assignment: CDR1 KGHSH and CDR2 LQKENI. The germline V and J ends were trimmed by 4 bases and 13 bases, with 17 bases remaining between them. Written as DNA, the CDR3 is TGTGCCAGCTCACAGGGATCTCAAGAGACCCAGTTCTTC. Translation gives CASSQGSQETQFF.

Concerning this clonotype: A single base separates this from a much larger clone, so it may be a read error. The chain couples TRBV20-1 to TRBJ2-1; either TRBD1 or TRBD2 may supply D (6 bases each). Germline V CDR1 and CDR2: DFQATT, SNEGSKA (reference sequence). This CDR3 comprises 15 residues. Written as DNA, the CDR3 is TGCAGTGCTAAAAGAAGGAGGGGACGGGACAATGGGCAGTTCTTC. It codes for CSAKRRRGRDNGQFF.

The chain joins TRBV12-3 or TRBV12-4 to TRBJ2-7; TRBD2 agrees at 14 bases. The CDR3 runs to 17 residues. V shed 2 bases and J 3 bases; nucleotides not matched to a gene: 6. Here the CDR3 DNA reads TGTGCCAGCAGTTTAAAATTCGGGACTAGCGGGAGCTACGAGCAGTACTTC. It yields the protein CASSLKFGTSGSYEQYF.

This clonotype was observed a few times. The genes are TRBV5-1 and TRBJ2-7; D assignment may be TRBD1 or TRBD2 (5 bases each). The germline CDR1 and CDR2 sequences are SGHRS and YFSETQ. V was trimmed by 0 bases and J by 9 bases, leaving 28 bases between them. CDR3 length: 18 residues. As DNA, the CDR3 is TGCGCCAGCAGCTTGGAGGAGAGGGACCCCCTTATTGCTCGTGGGCAGTACTTC. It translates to CASSLEERDPLIARGQYF.

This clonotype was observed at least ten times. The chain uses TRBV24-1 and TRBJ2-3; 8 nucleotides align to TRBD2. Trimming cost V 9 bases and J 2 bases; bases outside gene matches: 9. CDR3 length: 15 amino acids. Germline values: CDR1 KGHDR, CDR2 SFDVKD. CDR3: CATVSTSGNTDTQYF. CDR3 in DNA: TGTGCCACCGTCTCAACTAGCGGTAACACAGATACGCAGTATTTT.

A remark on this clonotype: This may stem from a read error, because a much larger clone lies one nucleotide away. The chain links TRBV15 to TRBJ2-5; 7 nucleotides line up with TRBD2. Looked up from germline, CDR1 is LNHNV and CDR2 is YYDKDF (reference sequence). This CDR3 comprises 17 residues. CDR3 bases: TGTGCCACCAGCGACGGCTCTACTAGCGCGTACCAAGAGGCCCAGTACTTC. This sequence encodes CATSDGSTSAYQEAQYF.

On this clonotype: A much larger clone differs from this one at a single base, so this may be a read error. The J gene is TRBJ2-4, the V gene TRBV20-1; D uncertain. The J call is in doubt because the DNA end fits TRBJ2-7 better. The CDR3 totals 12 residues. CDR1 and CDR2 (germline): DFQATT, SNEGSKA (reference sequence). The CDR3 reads CIATLDSYEQYF. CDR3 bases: TGCATTGCTACTCTAGATTCCTACGAGCAGTACTTC.

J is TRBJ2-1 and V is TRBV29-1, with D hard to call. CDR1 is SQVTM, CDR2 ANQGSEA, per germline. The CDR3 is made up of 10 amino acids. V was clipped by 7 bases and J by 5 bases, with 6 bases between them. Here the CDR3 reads CSAQDNEQFF. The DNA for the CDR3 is TGCAGCGCACAAGACAATGAGCAGTTCTTC.

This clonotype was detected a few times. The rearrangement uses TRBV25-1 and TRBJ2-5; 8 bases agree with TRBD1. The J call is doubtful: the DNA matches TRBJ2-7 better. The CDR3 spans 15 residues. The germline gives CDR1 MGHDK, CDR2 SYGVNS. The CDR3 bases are TGTGCCAGCAGTGACGGGACAGGCCAAACCTACGAGCAGTACTTC. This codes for CASSDGTGQTYEQYF.

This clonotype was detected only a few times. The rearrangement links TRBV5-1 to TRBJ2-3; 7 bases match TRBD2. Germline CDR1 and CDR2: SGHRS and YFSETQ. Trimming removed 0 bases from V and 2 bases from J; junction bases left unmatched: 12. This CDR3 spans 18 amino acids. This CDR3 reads CASSLAPPGGGDTDTQYF. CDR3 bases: TGCGCCAGCAGCTTGGCCCCCCCCGGCGGGGGAGACACAGATACGCAGTATTTT.

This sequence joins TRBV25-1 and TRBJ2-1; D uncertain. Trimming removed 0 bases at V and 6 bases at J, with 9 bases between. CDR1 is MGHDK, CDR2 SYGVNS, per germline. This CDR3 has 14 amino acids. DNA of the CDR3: TGTGCCAGCAGTGAATACGACATCGGCAATGAGCAGTTCTTC. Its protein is CASSEYDIGNEQFF.

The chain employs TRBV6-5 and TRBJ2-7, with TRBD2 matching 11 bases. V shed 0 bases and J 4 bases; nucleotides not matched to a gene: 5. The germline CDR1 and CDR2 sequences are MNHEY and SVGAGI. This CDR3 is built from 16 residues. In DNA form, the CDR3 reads TGTGCCAGCAGTTACTCTATAGCGGGAGGGTATTACGAGCAGTACTTC. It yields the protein CASSYSIAGGYYEQYF.

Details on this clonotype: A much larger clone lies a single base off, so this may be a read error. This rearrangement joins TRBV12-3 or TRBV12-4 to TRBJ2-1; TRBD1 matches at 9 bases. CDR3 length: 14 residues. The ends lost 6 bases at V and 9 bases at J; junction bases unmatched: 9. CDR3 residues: CASRDRGNRSEQFF. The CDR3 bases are TGTGCCAGCAGGGACAGGGGAAATAGGAGTGAGCAGTTCTTC.

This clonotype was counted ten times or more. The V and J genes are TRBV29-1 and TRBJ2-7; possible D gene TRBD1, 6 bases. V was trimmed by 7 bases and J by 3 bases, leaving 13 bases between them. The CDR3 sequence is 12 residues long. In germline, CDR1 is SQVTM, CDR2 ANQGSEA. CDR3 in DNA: TGCAGCGCTCTCAGGGGCCTCTACGAGCAGTACTTC. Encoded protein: CSALRGLYEQYF.

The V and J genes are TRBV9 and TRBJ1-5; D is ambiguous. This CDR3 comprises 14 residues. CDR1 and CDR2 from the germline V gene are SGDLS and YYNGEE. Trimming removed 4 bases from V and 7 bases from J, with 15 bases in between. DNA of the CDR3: TGTGCCAGCAGCAAAAGCATAAAACAGCAGCCCCAGCATTTT. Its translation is CASSKSIKQQPQHF.

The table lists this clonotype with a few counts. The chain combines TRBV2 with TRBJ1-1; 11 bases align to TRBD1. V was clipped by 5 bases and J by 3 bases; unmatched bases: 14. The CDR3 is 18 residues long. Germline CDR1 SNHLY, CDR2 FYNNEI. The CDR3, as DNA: TGTGCCAGCAGTACTGCCCCGGGACAGGGGGTTCAAGACACTGAAGCTTTCTTT. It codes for CASSTAPGQGVQDTEAFF.